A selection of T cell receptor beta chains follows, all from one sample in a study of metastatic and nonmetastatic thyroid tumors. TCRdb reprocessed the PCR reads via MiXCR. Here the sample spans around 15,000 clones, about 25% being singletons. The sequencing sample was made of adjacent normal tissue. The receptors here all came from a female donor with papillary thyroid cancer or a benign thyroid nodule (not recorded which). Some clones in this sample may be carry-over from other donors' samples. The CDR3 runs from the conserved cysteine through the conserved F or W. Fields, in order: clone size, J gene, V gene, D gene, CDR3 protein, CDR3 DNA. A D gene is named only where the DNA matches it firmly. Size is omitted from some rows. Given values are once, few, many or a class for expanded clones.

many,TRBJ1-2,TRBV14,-,CASSATGWGLYTF,TGTGCCAGCAGCGCGACAGGCTGGGGGCTCTACACCTTC
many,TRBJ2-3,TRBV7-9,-,CASSLVGRIDTQYF,TGTGCCAGCAGCTTGGTCGGGAGAATAGATACGCAGTATTTT
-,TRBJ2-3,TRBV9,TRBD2,CASSVVGTSGGTDTRYF,TGTGCCAGCAGCGTAGTCGGGACTAGCGGGGGCACAGATACGCGGTATTTT
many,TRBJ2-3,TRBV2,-,CASSGGYTDTQYF,TGTGCCAGCAGTGGAGGCTACACAGATACGCAGTATTTT
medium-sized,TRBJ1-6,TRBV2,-,CASRERGAVNSPLHF,TGTGCCAGCAGGGAACGGGGGGCTGTAAATTCACCCCTCCACTTT
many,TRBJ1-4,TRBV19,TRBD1,CASTGGAAKLFF,TGTGCCAGCACAGGGGGCGCGGCAAAACTGTTTTTT
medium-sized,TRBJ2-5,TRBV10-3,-,CAISEFQNEETQYF,TGTGCCATCAGTGAGTTTCAGAATGAAGAGACCCAGTACTTC
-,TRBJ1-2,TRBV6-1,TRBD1,CASSDSPRGRNGYTF,TGTGCCAGCAGTGATTCACCCAGGGGGAGGAATGGCTACACCTTC
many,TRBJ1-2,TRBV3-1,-,CASSQNVGGAALWGYTF,TGTGCCAGCAGCCAAAATGTTGGAGGGGCGGCCCTGTGGGGCTACACCTTC
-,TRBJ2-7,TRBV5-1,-,CASSLQVYEHYF,TGCGCCAGCAGCTTACAGGTCTACGAGCATTACTTC
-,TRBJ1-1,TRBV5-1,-,CASSLGVDLNTEAFF,TGCGCCAGCAGCTTGGGGGTAGATCTGAACACTGAAGCTTTCTTT